Each of the 9 T cell receptor beta chains below was sequenced from the same sample in a study of blood T cells in healthy people across ages. Together with a sample-barcoded 5' primer, a J-beta primer mix was included in a second PCR lasting about 6 to 12 cycles. From the 5' RACE reads, TCRdb called clonotypes with MiXCR, one entry per CDR3 protein. The sample carries around 850,000 distinct CDR3 sequences, 35% to 40% recorded once. Sequencing used blood. Receptors were obtained from a man younger than 35 in good health.

In its sample, this clonotype was seen once. A much more abundant neighbour one base away suggests this may be a read error. In DNA form, the CDR3 reads TGTGCCATCAGTGAGGCGGAGGGAACTCGCGGTACGCAGTATTTT. Residues: CAISEAEGTRGTQYF. The rearrangement joins TRBV10-3 to TRBJ2-3; maybe TRBD2 (6 bases). In germline, CDR1 is ENHRY, CDR2 SYGVKD. Trimming left V 2 bases short and J 8 bases short, with 17 bases between. This CDR3 comprises 15 residues.

The rearrangement uses TRBV18 and TRBJ2-5, with a tentative D call TRBD2 (5 bases). The germline gives CDR1 KGHSH, CDR2 LQKENI. The CDR3 loop spans 14 amino acids. V gave up 3 bases and J gave up 5 bases, with 13 bases separating them. CDR3 loop: CASSPGRTRETQYF. CDR3 nucleotides: TGTGCCAGCTCACCGGGCCGGACTCGGGAGACCCAGTACTTC.

This clonotype was recorded a few times. The chain combines TRBV10-3 with TRBJ2-3; possibly TRBD2 for D (7 bases). CDR1 and CDR2 (germline): ENHRY, SYGVKD. The V end lost 4 bases, the J end lost 2 bases, and 13 bases lay between the germline ends. The CDR3 is made up of 15 amino acids. The CDR3 reads CAISGRGGTTDTQYF. DNA for the CDR3: TGTGCCATCAGTGGGAGGGGGGGCACCACAGATACGCAGTATTTT.

This clonotype was picked up many times. This chain connects TRBV15 to TRBJ2-7, with D perhaps TRBD1 or TRBD2 (5 bases each). Germline V gives CDR1 LNHNV, CDR2 YYDKDF (reference sequence). Trimming took off 2 bases at V and 7 bases at J, with 24 bases between the two ends. The CDR3 has 17 residues. CDR3 sequence: CATSRLYTGPLPGEQYF. Written as DNA, the CDR3 is TGTGCCACCAGCAGACTTTACACGGGACCACTCCCTGGAGAGCAGTACTTC.

The chain uses TRBV29-1 and TRBJ2-3, with D perhaps TRBD1 (5 bases). This CDR3 contains 16 residues. The germline V gene has CDR1 SQVTM and CDR2 ANQGSEA. V was clipped by 0 bases and J by 1 base, with 14 bases between them. The CDR3 coding sequence is TGCAGCGTTGAAGATCAGACCGGACAAGGCACAGATACGCAGTATTTT. It translates to CSVEDQTGQGTDTQYF.

This sequence joins TRBV20-1 and TRBJ2-1; no definite D call. V shed 5 bases and J shed 10 bases, with 15 bases lying between them. Germline V gene data show CDR1 as DFQATT and CDR2 as SNEGSKA (reference sequence). The CDR3 consists of 12 residues. CDR3 protein: CSARTGTREQFF. CDR3 nucleotides: TGCAGTGCTCGAACCGGAACAAGAGAGCAGTTCTTC.

This clonotype showed up just a few times. The J gene is TRBJ1-6, the V gene TRBV5-6; 8 bases are shared with TRBD1. With 3 bases clipped from V and 8 bases from J, the junction kept 4 bases outside the gene matches. The CDR3 has 14 residues. From germline, CDR1 is SGHDT and CDR2 YYEEEE. The CDR3 DNA reads as TGTGCCAGCAGCTCGGACAGGGAGCATTCACCCCTCCACTTT. This sequence encodes CASSSDREHSPLHF.

This clonotype was counted a few times. The chain recombines TRBV5-4 with TRBJ2-3, with 7 bases lining up with TRBD2. The CDR3 has 15 amino acids. Germline CDR1 and CDR2: SGHNT and YYREEE (reference sequence). V lost 0 bases to trimming and J lost 5 bases; unmatched junction nucleotides: 6. The CDR3 region is CASSLDTLAVDTQYF. The DNA for the CDR3 is TGTGCCAGCAGCTTGGATACGCTAGCGGTAGATACGCAGTATTTT.

The V gene is TRBV5-1, the J gene TRBJ1-6, with 9 bases fitting TRBD1. Trimming removed 3 bases from V and 5 bases from J; junction bases left unmatched: 12. CDR3 length: 18 residues. Per the germline V gene, CDR1 is SGHRS and CDR2 is YFSETQ. The CDR3 loop is CASSSRTGATADNSPLHF. The CDR3 DNA follows: TGCGCCAGCAGCTCACGGACAGGGGCCACCGCCGATAATTCACCCCTCCACTTT. The variable domain in full, completed from reference TRBV5-1 and TRBJ1-6, reads KAGVTQTPRYLIKTRGQQVTLSCSPISGHRSVSWYQQTPGQGLQFLFEYFSETQRNKGNFPGRFSGRQFSNSRSEMNVSTLELGDSALYLCASSSRTGATADNSPLHFGNGTRLTVT.